These 27 T cell receptor beta chains were sequenced from one sample in a study of identical twins. TCRdb passed the 5' RACE reads through MiXCR, listing each CDR3 protein once. The repertoire holds more than 250,000 distinct CDR3 sequences, about 8% seen once, with approximately 2.1% in the top ten. This sample also belongs to another study, concerning yellow fever vaccine responses in identical twins.

The sequenced sample consisted of memory (CD45RO+) T cells sorted from blood. These receptor sequences come from a woman aged 18-29 years in good health.

This clonotype was recorded at least ten times. The chain carries TRBV2 and TRBJ1-5; D uncertain. CDR3 size: 14 residues. V was shortened by 2 bases and J by 0 bases, with 5 bases between the two germline ends. Germline V gene sequence: CDR1 SNHLY, CDR2 FYNNEI. The CDR3: CASSEQDSNQPQHF. The CDR3, as DNA: TGTGCCAGCAGTGAACAAGATAGCAATCAGCCCCAGCATTTT.

The chain links TRBV20-1 to TRBJ2-5; 9 bases match TRBD2. Germline CDR1 is DFQATT and CDR2 is SNEGSKA (reference sequence). The CDR3 contains 19 residues. J gave up 5 bases and V 2 bases, and 21 bases lay outside the gene matches. In nucleotides, the CDR3 is TGCAGTGCTAGAAGGGCGGGAGGGTCCGCAAGGATATCGGGCGAGACCCAGTACTTC. Translating gives CSARRAGGSARISGETQYF.

This clonotype was picked up a small number of times. The chain links TRBV12-3 or TRBV12-4 to TRBJ2-2; a possible D gene is TRBD2 (5 bases). Trimming pared 5 bases from V and 4 bases from J, leaving 8 bases between. The CDR3 length is 13 residues. CDR3: CASSTTTTGELFF. The CDR3 nucleotides are TGTGCCAGCAGTACGACTACCACCGGGGAGCTGTTTTTT.

This clonotype was detected ten times or more. The chain links TRBV12-3 or TRBV12-4 to TRBJ2-2; possibly TRBD2 for D (6 bases). This CDR3 comprises 14 residues. V was trimmed by 10 bases and J by 4 bases, leaving 16 bases between them. The CDR3 coding sequence is TGTGCCACCGATCCTGGGGGAGGCACCGGGGAGCTGTTTTTT. Its protein is CATDPGGGTGELFF.

The chain recombines TRBV3-1 with TRBJ2-5, with 8 bases fitting TRBD1. From germline, CDR1 is LGHDT and CDR2 YNNKEL (reference sequence). This CDR3 region has 15 residues. V shed 0 bases, J shed 6 bases, and the junction held 6 bases outside the gene matches. CDR3 bases: TGTGCCAGCAGCCAAGATCGCGGACAGGGAAAGACCCAGTACTTC. Translated, it gives CASSQDRGQGKTQYF.

This clonotype was picked up many times. The gene calls are TRBV28 and TRBJ2-3; TRBD2 matches at 11 bases. Germline CDR1 MDHEN, CDR2 SYDVKM. V lost 6 bases and J lost 2; bases outside the gene matches: 10. The CDR3 length is 17 residues. CDR3 sequence: CASSTPLGLADTDTQYF. CDR3 bases: TGTGCCAGCAGCACGCCTCTGGGACTAGCGGACACAGATACGCAGTATTTT.

V gene TRBV5-6 combines with J gene TRBJ2-7, with 10 bases aligning to TRBD1. The germline V gene has CDR1 SGHDT and CDR2 YYEEEE. The CDR3 has 16 residues. V lost 7 bases to trimming and J lost 2 bases; unmatched junction nucleotides: 12. CDR3 nucleotide sequence: TGTGCCAGCGGCATCCTGGGGGGACAGGGGACCTACGAGCAGTACGTC. Protein: CASGILGGQGTYEQYV.

The gene calls are TRBV19 and TRBJ1-2; D uncertain. Germline-derived CDR1 and CDR2 are LNHDA and SQIVND (reference sequence). The CDR3 runs to 13 residues. Trimming stripped 4 bases from V and 1 base from J, with 7 bases between. The DNA of the CDR3 is TGTGCCAGTAGTAGGGCCTTTAACTATGGCTACACCTTC. Encoded protein: CASSRAFNYGYTF.

This clonotype was seen ten or more times. The gene calls are TRBV6-5 and TRBJ1-1; D gene ambiguous. Trimming pared 0 bases from V and 3 bases from J, leaving 11 bases between. CDR3 length: 15 amino acids. Germline assignment: CDR1 MNHEY and CDR2 SVGAGI. The CDR3 sequence is CASSYSPGWDTEAFF. The CDR3 DNA is TGTGCCAGCAGTTACTCCCCGGGATGGGACACTGAAGCTTTCTTT.

In regard to this clonotype: Just one base apart from a much larger clone, this may be a read error. The conserved phenylalanine or tryptophan normally closing the CDR3 is absent here, so this likely arose from a read error. The chain uses TRBV14 and TRBJ2-7, with D unclear. Trimming took off 0 bases at V and 6 bases at J, with 12 bases between the two ends. This CDR3 contains 14 residues. The germline CDR1 and CDR2 sequences are SGHDN and FVKESK. The CDR3 DNA reads TGTGCCAGCAGCCAAGAGGCAGGAGTTGGCGAGCAGTACTAC. The encoded protein is CASSQEAGVGEQYY.

This clonotype was recorded a few times. V and J are TRBV2 and TRBJ1-1; D unclear. V shed 2 bases and J shed 4 bases, with 11 bases lying between them. CDR3 length equals 14 residues. Germline assignment: CDR1 SNHLY and CDR2 FYNNEI. CDR3 in amino acids: CASSEWAVGTEAFF. CDR3 in DNA: TGTGCCAGCAGTGAATGGGCAGTGGGCACTGAAGCTTTCTTT.

This clonotype was observed many times. This rearrangement joins TRBV12-3 or TRBV12-4 to TRBJ2-3, with D possibly being TRBD2 (6 bases). V gave up 3 bases and J gave up 2 bases, with 12 bases separating them. CDR3 length: 15 amino acids. Here the CDR3 reads CASSFAGTNTDTQYF. Here the CDR3 DNA reads TGTGCCAGCAGTTTTGCGGGGACCAACACAGATACGCAGTATTTT.

The chain has TRBV18 and TRBJ2-7, with TRBD2 matching 7 bases. The CDR3 has 18 amino acids. In germline, CDR1 is KGHSH, CDR2 LQKENI. Trimming took 1 base from V and 2 from J; bases not matched to a gene: 14. CDR3: CASSPQAILGGSAYEQYF. CDR3 DNA: TGTGCCAGCTCACCACAGGCCATACTCGGCGGGAGCGCCTACGAGCAGTACTTC.

This clonotype has at least ten counts. The V call is TRBV20-1, the J call TRBJ2-3; D unresolved. With 5 bases removed from V and 0 bases from J, the gap between germline ends came to 9 bases. Per germline, CDR1 DFQATT and CDR2 SNEGSKA (reference sequence). This CDR3 is built from 13 residues. The CDR3, as DNA: TGCAGTGCTGAGGACCTTAGCACAGATACGCAGTATTTT. Residues: CSAEDLSTDTQYF.

This clonotype was counted many times. This sequence joins TRBV10-3 and TRBJ2-7; 11 bases line up with TRBD2. The CDR3 totals 18 residues. V lost 3 bases and J lost 4; bases outside the gene matches: 14. CDR1 and CDR2 from the germline V gene are ENHRY and SYGVKD. CDR3 bases: TGTGCCATCAGTGATATCGGGGGTACTAGCGGGAGTGGGTACGAGCAGTACTTC. Translated: CAISDIGGTSGSGYEQYF.

This clonotype was recorded at least ten times. The V and J genes are TRBV5-1 and TRBJ1-1; no clear D. Germline lookup yields CDR1 SGHRS and CDR2 YFSETQ. The CDR3 consists of 14 residues. Trimming took off 0 bases at V and 7 bases at J, with 13 bases between the two ends. The chain's CDR3 is CASSLVSGLGEAFF. The CDR3 nucleotides are TGCGCCAGCAGCTTGGTGTCCGGGTTGGGTGAAGCTTTCTTT.

V usage is TRBV4-1 and J usage is TRBJ2-4, with 9 nucleotides matching TRBD2. The V gene's germline CDR1 is MGHRA and CDR2 YSYEKL. The junction had 4 bases not matched to a gene; V was cut back by 1 base and J by 0 bases. This CDR3 comprises 17 residues. In DNA, the CDR3 is TGCGCCAGCAGCCAAGTGACTAGCGGAAGAGCCAAAAACATTCAGTACTTC. Translation gives CASSQVTSGRAKNIQYF.

The chain joins TRBV7-2 to TRBJ2-3; TRBD1 or TRBD2 may be the D gene (7 bases each). Looked up from germline, CDR1 is SGHTA and CDR2 is FQGNSA. V lost 0 bases and J 5 bases, leaving 12 bases between the germline ends. The length of the CDR3 is 15 residues. CDR3 sequence: CASSLAARGGDTQYF. In DNA form, the CDR3 reads TGTGCCAGCAGCTTAGCTGCCAGGGGGGGAGATACGCAGTATTTT. The variable domain in full, completed from reference TRBV7-2 and TRBJ2-3, reads GAGVSQSPSNKVTEKGKDVELRCDPISGHTALYWYRQSLGQGLEFLIYFQGNSAPDKSGLPSDRFSAERTGGSVSTLTIQRTQQEDSAVYLCASSLAARGGDTQYFGPGTRLTVL.

This clonotype has a count of ten or more. The chain joins TRBV12-3 or TRBV12-4 to TRBJ2-2, with D perhaps TRBD1 or TRBD2 (5 bases each). This CDR3 has 15 residues. Trimming removed 0 bases at V and 7 bases at J, with 12 bases between. The CDR3 region is CASSLALGDVGELFF. The CDR3 DNA follows: TGTGCCAGCAGTTTAGCACTCGGGGACGTCGGGGAGCTGTTTTTT.

At least ten counts were recorded for this clonotype. The chain combines TRBV4-2 with TRBJ1-1; TRBD1 is a possible D gene (6 bases). Germline CDR1 LGHNA, CDR2 YNFKEQ. V lost 0 bases and J lost 5, with 19 bases in between. CDR3 length: 17 residues. The CDR3 is CASSQEVGGALRTEAFF. CDR3 DNA: TGTGCCAGCAGCCAAGAAGTTGGGGGGGCGCTTCGAACTGAAGCTTTCTTT.

This clonotype was counted between two and nine times. The CDR3 reads CSASGQGLREQYF. CDR3 nucleotide sequence: TGCAGTGCTAGTGGGCAGGGGCTTCGAGAGCAGTACTTC. V gene TRBV20-1 combines with J gene TRBJ2-7, with D tentatively TRBD1 (6 bases). With 3 bases removed from V and 7 bases from J, the gap between germline ends came to 16 bases. The CDR3 loop spans 13 amino acids. CDR1 is DFQATT, CDR2 SNEGSKA, per germline (reference sequence).

This clonotype was seen many times. The chain carries TRBV20-1 and TRBJ1-5; D perhaps matches TRBD1 (5 bases). Germline V gives CDR1 DFQATT, CDR2 SNEGSKA (reference sequence). Between the trimmed V and J ends, which lost 5 bases and 0 bases, there was a span of 20 bases. This CDR3 spans 17 amino acids. The CDR3 sequence is CSAETVPGGYSNQPQHF. The CDR3 DNA reads as TGCAGTGCTGAAACAGTACCCGGGGGTTATAGCAATCAGCCCCAGCATTTT.

This clonotype has just a few counts. The chain couples TRBV5-6 to TRBJ2-1, with D possibly called TRBD1 or TRBD2 (5 bases each). The CDR3 loop spans 15 amino acids. The V gene lost 2 bases and the J gene lost 10 bases, with 19 bases spanning the gap. Germline-derived CDR1 and CDR2 are SGHDT and YYEEEE. The CDR3 DNA is TGTGCCAGCAGCTTAGCCGGGACCCCACCCGTGGAGCAGTTCTTC. This gives the protein CASSLAGTPPVEQFF.

As to this clonotype: With a much larger clone just one base away, this may be a read error. This chain connects TRBV7-6 to TRBJ1-1; 8 positions match TRBD1. Germline V CDR1 and CDR2: SGHVS, FNYEAQ. Trimming took 2 bases from V and 3 from J; bases not matched to a gene: 2. The CDR3 runs to 14 residues. DNA for the CDR3: TGTGCCAGCAGCTTACAGGGGGCCGACACTGAAGCTTTCTTT. It translates to CASSLQGADTEAFF.

This clonotype was recorded at least ten times. The rearrangement links TRBV10-3 to TRBJ1-2; 7 bases fit TRBD1. The CDR3 covers 14 residues. V dropped 4 bases and J dropped 3; count of bases not matched to a gene: 5. Germline loops: CDR1 ENHRY, CDR2 SYGVKD. The CDR3, as DNA: TGTGCCATCAGTGGACAGGGAATGGACTATGGCTACACCTTC. It is translated as CAISGQGMDYGYTF.

V gene TRBV6-1 combines with J gene TRBJ2-1; TRBD2 aligns across 10 bases. The CDR3 totals 15 residues. Germline CDR1 is MNHNS and CDR2 is SASEGT. Losses at the gene ends were 6 bases for V and 2 bases for J; bases not matched to a gene: 4. The DNA for the CDR3 is TGTGCCAGCAGCCAGAGCGGGGGGGCCTACAATGAGCAGTTCTTC. Translation gives CASSQSGGAYNEQFF.

This clonotype has a count of ten or more. The chain is built from TRBV20-1 and TRBJ1-1; TRBD1 is a possible D gene (5 bases). CDR1 is DFQATT, CDR2 SNEGSKA, per germline (reference sequence). V lost 0 bases and J 6 bases, leaving 11 bases between the germline ends. There are 13 residues in the CDR3. In DNA form, the CDR3 reads TGCAGTGCTAGAGACCCTGGGGCCGCTGAAGCTTTCTTT. It codes for CSARDPGAAEAFF.